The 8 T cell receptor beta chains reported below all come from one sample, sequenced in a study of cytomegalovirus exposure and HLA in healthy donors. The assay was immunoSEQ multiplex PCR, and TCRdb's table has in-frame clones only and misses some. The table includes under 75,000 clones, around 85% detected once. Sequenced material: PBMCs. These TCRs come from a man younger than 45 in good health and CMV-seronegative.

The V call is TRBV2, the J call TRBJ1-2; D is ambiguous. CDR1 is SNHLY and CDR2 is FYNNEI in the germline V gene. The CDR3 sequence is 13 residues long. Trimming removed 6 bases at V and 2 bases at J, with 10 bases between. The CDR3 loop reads CASSPDINYGYTF. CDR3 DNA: TGTGCCAGCAGCCCAGACATAAACTATGGCTACACCTTC.

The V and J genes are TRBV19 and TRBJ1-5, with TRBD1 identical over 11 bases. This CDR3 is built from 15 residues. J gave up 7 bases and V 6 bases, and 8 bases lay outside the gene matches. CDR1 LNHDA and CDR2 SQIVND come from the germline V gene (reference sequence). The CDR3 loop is CASRGEDRGRQPQHF. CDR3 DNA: TGTGCCAGTAGGGGGGAGGACAGGGGGCGACAGCCCCAGCATTTT.

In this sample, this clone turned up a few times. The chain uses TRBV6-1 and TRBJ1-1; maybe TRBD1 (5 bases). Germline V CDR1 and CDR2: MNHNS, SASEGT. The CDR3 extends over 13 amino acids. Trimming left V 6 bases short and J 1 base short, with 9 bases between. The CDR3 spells CASRRQGNTEAFF. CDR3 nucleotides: TGTGCCAGCAGGAGGCAGGGGAACACTGAAGCTTTCTTT.

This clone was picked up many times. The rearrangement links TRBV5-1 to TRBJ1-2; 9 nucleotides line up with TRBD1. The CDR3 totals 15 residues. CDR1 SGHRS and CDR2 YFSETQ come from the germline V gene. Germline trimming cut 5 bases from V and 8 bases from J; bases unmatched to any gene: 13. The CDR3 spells CASSLRGTGGVGYTF. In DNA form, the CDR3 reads TGCGCCAGCAGTCTAAGAGGCACAGGGGGCGTCGGCTACACCTTC.

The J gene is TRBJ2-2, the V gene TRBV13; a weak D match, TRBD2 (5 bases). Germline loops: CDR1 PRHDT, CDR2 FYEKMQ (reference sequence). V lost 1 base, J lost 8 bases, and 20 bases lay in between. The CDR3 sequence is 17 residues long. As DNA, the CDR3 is TGTGCCAGCAGCTTAGACCCTCTAGCCCTCTCGTCTGGGGAGCTGTTTTTT. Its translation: CASSLDPLALSSGELFF.

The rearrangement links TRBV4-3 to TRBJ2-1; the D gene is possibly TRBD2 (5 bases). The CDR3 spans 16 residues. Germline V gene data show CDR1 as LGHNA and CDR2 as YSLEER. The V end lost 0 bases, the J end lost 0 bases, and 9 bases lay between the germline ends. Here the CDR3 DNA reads TGCGCCAGCAGCCAAGATCGAGGAGGCTCCTACAATGAGCAGTTCTTC. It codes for CASSQDRGGSYNEQFF.

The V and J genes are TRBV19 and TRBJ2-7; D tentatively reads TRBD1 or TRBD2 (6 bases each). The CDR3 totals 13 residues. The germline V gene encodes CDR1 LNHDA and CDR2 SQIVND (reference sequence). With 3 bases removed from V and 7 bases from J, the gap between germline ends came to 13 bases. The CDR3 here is CASSIGGAGEQYV. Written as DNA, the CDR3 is TGTGCCAGTAGTATTGGGGGCGCGGGGGAGCAGTACGTC.

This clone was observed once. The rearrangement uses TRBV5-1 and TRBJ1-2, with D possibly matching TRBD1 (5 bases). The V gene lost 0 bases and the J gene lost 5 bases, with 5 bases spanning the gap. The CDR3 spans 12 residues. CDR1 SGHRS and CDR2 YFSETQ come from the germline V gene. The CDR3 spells CASSLEGYGYTF. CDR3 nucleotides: TGCGCCAGCAGCTTGGAGGGGTATGGCTACACCTTC.